In this sample, the clone carrying this T cell receptor (beta chain) turned up a few times. Its antigen is not known. The data originate from a study of T cell repertoires in cytomegalovirus infection. Study-wide context: Signatures in public TCR beta sequences pointed to both CMV infection and matching HLA type.

Study conclusions and caveats: In two of eight donors, the top clonotype was HLA-C-restricted CMV-specific. Summed frequency of shared TCR beta families picked out CMV carriers who also had the relevant HLA.

TCRdb reprocessed the reads via MiXCR and lists one record per CDR3 protein. This table has some 220,000 distinct CDR3 sequences, about 12% appearing once. The sequenced material came from PBMCs. The receptor was derived from a human donor in good health (CMV status not recorded). Some clones in this sample may be carry-over from other donors' samples.

The chain's CDR3 is CASSEGQGSTEAFF. DNA of the CDR3: TGTGCCAGCAGCGAGGGACAGGGAAGTACTGAAGCTTTCTTT. V usage is TRBV12-3 or TRBV12-4 and J usage is TRBJ1-1, with 9 bases that match TRBD1. This CDR3 comprises 14 residues. V trimming: 6 bases; J trimming: 5 bases; junction bases outside the gene matches: 7.